This TCR beta chain was sequenced for a study of CD8+ T cells in alopecia areata. In each case, RNA was isolated and then reverse transcribed into cDNA as the sequencing template. Assay: immunoSEQ multiplex PCR; the TCRdb copy retains only in-frame clones and omits some. The sample has 90,000 to 130,000 clones; 45% to 60% are singletons. V gave up 2 bases and J gave up 0 bases, with 8 bases separating them. The CDR3 is 14 amino acids. CDR1 and CDR2 (germline): LNHDA, SQIVND (reference sequence). Researchers took lesional scalp punch biopsies and peripheral blood from people who were alopecia areata patients. In its sample, this clone was seen a few times.

The gene calls are TRBV19 and TRBJ2-7, with D hard to call. The sequence derives from a human donor with alopecia areata. The source material was NKG2D-low CD8+ T cells sorted from blood. CDR3 nucleotide sequence: TGTGCCAGTAGTATAACACCACACTCCTACGAGCAGTACTTC. This sequence encodes CASSITPHSYEQYF.